Listed below are T cell receptor beta chains from one sample, sequenced in a study of cytomegalovirus exposure and HLA in healthy donors. Some clones are missing from TCRdb's copy, which holds only in-frame ones; the method was immunoSEQ multiplex PCR. This sample's table reports roughly 82,000 clones. Sequenced input: PBMCs. Receptor source: a woman in her sixties in good health and CMV-seronegative. Each CDR3 is given with its conserved first and last residue. D genes are given only for firm matches. Clone size is stated in some rows and not others, as once, few, many or a class when expanded.

15,TRBV28,.,TRBJ2-7,.,TGTGCCAGCACCTATGCATCTTCTGGCTCCTACGAGCAGTACTTC,CASTYASSGSYEQYF
14,TRBV7-2,.,TRBJ2-5,TRBD1,TGTGCCAGCAGCTTACGACAGGGGGAAGAGACCCAGTACTTC,CASSLRQGEETQYF
14,TRBV28,.,TRBJ2-1,.,TGTGCCAGCAGTTTACCTCAGGGGTTGCATGAGCAGTTCTTC,CASSLPQGLHEQFF
11,TRBV28,.,TRBJ2-7,TRBD1,TGTGCCAGCAGTAACCGGGACAGGCCTTACTTC,CASSNRDRPYF
15,TRBV2,.,TRBJ1-2,.,TGTGCCAGCAGTGAACCCCCGGCGGGAGACTATGGCTACACCTTC,CASSEPPAGDYGYTF
13,TRBV19,.,TRBJ2-7,.,TGTGCCAGTAGTGCGGGACAGACCTACGAGCAGTACTTC,CASSAGQTYEQYF
15,TRBV28,.,TRBJ1-1,TRBD1,TGTGCCAGCAGTTTGCATACAGGGGCGGACACTGAAGCTTTCTTT,CASSLHTGADTEAFF
13,TRBV11-2,.,TRBJ1-1,.,TGTGCCAGCAGCTTAGCGGGGAACACTGAAGCTTTCTTT,CASSLAGNTEAFF
15,TRBV6-5,.,TRBJ2-6,.,TGTGCCAGCAAAAGCGGCGTGTCTGGGGCCAACGTCCTGACTTTC,CASKSGVSGANVLTF
18,TRBV19,.,TRBJ2-5,TRBD1,TGTGCCAGTAGTCCACAGATGTCGACAGGGGCGGACTTGGAGACCCAGTACTTC,CASSPQMSTGADLETQYF
13,TRBV18,.,TRBJ1-1,TRBD1,TGTGCCAGCTCACAATCGGGACAGCCTGAAGCTTTCTTT,CASSQSGQPEAFF
18,TRBV27,.,TRBJ2-3,.,TGTGCCAGCAGTTTAAAGCCCCCCCCCGGACTCCCGGCAGATACGCAGTATTTT,CASSLKPPPGLPADTQYF
16,TRBV7-6,.,TRBJ2-2,.,TGTGCCAGCAGCTTAGGGGGCCCCGGCTCGACCGGGGAGCTGTTTTTT,CASSLGGPGSTGELFF
16,TRBV28,.,TRBJ2-3,.,TGTGCCAGCAGTTCTGGGAAGCGAGGGAGCACAGATACGCAGTATTTT,CASSSGKRGSTDTQYF
15,TRBV2,medium-sized,TRBJ1-3,.,TGTGCCAGCAGGGTCAGGGTCATCTCTGGAAACACCATATATTTT,CASRVRVISGNTIYF
13,TRBV7-2,.,TRBJ1-4,.,TGTGCCAGCAGCCCGCACAGGGACGAAAAACTGTTTTTT,CASSPHRDEKLFF
15,TRBV10-2,.,TRBJ1-4,.,TGCGCCAGCAGTGGAGCAGGCAAAACTAATGAAAAACTGTTTTTT,CASSGAGKTNEKLFF
13,TRBV28,.,TRBJ2-7,.,TGTGCCAGCAGAACAGGAACCACCTACGAGCAGTACTTC,CASRTGTTYEQYF
14,TRBV11-3,.,TRBJ1-1,.,TGTGCCAGCAGCCCAGGCCCAGGGGACACTGAAGCTTTCTTT,CASSPGPGDTEAFF
15,TRBV6-6,.,TRBJ2-1,.,TGTGCCAGCAGTTTGTCGACAGACTCCTACAATGAGCAGTTCTTC,CASSLSTDSYNEQFF
17,TRBV11-2,.,TRBJ2-7,.,TGTGCCAGCAGCTTAGGAGGCAGTTCGGAGGGTCTAGGGGAGCAGTACTTC,CASSLGGSSEGLGEQYF
17,TRBV4-3,.,TRBJ2-7,TRBD2,TGCGCCAGCAGCCGTCGACTAGCGGGAGGGCCCCAGGGCGAGCAGTACTTC,CASSRRLAGGPQGEQYF
16,TRBV15,.,TRBJ2-5,.,TGTGCCACCAGCAGAGATCCCCAGACAGGGAGGGAGACCCAGTACTTC,CATSRDPQTGRETQYF
14,TRBV7-2,.,TRBJ2-1,.,TGTGCCAGCAGTGGCGGGTTTTACTACAATGAGCAGTTCTTC,CASSGGFYYNEQFF
16,TRBV18,.,TRBJ2-5,TRBD2,TGTGCCAGCTCAGAGCGGACTAGCGGGGCGCAAGAGACCCAGTACTTC,CASSERTSGAQETQYF
13,TRBV30,.,TRBJ2-3,TRBD2,TGTGCCTGGCGGATAGCGGGAGTGAATACGCAGTATTTT,CAWRIAGVNTQYF
16,TRBV28,.,TRBJ1-1,.,TGTGCCAGCAGTTTAAGCGGTGCGGCTATGAACACTGAAGCTTTCTTT,CASSLSGAAMNTEAFF
13,TRBV7-2,.,TRBJ2-2,.,TGTGCCAGCAGCTTCGCGAACACCGGGGAGCTGTTTTTT,CASSFANTGELFF
16,TRBV6-1,.,TRBJ2-1,TRBD2,TGTGCCAGCAGTGAACCGGGACTAGCGGGAGACGGTGAGCAGTTCTTC,CASSEPGLAGDGEQFF
14,TRBV6-1,.,TRBJ2-7,.,TGTGCCAGCAAAAACCGGGGCGGGGGCGGCGAGCAGTACTTC,CASKNRGGGGEQYF
13,TRBV5-4,.,TRBJ2-3,TRBD1,TGTGCCAGCAGCTTGGGACAGGGGGCTTACTGGTATTTT,CASSLGQGAYWYF
18,TRBV5-1,.,TRBJ2-1,TRBD2,TGCGCCAGCAGCTTTATACCCCCCGGGACTAGCGTCGTCAATGAGCAGTTCTTC,CASSFIPPGTSVVNEQFF
15,TRBV5-1,.,TRBJ1-1,TRBD1,TGCGCCAGCAGCGCGCCGGGACAGGGGAAGCCTGAAGCTTTCTTT,CASSAPGQGKPEAFF
14,TRBV28,.,TRBJ1-2,.,TGTGCCAGCAGTTCCACATGGGCCAACTATGGCTACACCTTC,CASSSTWANYGYTF
16,TRBV4-3,.,TRBJ1-2,.,TGCGCCAGCAGCCAGGAGTGGAGGAGGGGATACTATGGCTACACCTTC,CASSQEWRRGYYGYTF
15,TRBV7-8,.,TRBJ1-2,.,TGTGCCAGCAGCCCCCACCCACAGACGATCTATGGCTACACCTTC,CASSPHPQTIYGYTF
15,TRBV5-6,.,TRBJ2-7,TRBD1,TGTGCCAGCAGCTTGTTTGGGACAGAGAGCTACGAGCAGTACTTC,CASSLFGTESYEQYF
17,TRBV7-5,.,TRBJ1-5,.,TGTGCCAGAAGCAGAAATCAGGGGCGAGGGGTTAATCAGCCCCAGCATTTT,CARSRNQGRGVNQPQHF
14,TRBV27,.,TRBJ2-7,.,TGTGCCAGCAGTTTAGGGCAGGGGTACTACGAGCAGTACTTC,CASSLGQGYYEQYF
14,TRBV5-6,.,TRBJ1-2,.,TGTGCCACCCATCCTGGCCGGGGGGTCTATGGCTACACCTTC,CATHPGRGVYGYTF
16,TRBV27,.,TRBJ2-5,TRBD2,TGTGCCAGCAGTTTCAGGGCGGGAGGCTTAAAGGAGACCCAGTACTTC,CASSFRAGGLKETQYF
13,TRBV4-1,.,TRBJ1-5,.,TGCGCCAGCAGCCAAGGGAGGGCTCAGCCCCAGCATTTT,CASSQGRAQPQHF
15,TRBV7-6,.,TRBJ1-1,TRBD1,TGTGCCAGCAGCCTACAGGGGAACATGAACACTGAAGCTTTCTTT,CASSLQGNMNTEAFF
17,TRBV27,.,TRBJ1-1,.,TGTGCCAGCAGTTTTTTCGGCCAGGGAGGTAGTAGCACTGAAGCTTTCTTT,CASSFFGQGGSSTEAFF
15,TRBV7-9,.,TRBJ2-2,.,TGTGCCAGCAGCTTCCAGGGGGGAAGCACCGGGGAGCTGTTTTTT,CASSFQGGSTGELFF
13,TRBV28,.,TRBJ1-2,.,TGTGCCAGCAGTTTACGGGGATCCTATGGCTACACCTTC,CASSLRGSYGYTF
11,TRBV7-2,.,TRBJ1-2,.,TGTGCCAGCAGCTTCTCGGGTGGCTACACCTTC,CASSFSGGYTF
17,TRBV25-1,.,TRBJ1-5,TRBD1,TGTGCCAGCAGTGACCACGTCTTTTACAGGGGGAATCAGCCCCAGCATTTT,CASSDHVFYRGNQPQHF
18,TRBV15,.,TRBJ2-3,.,TGTGCCACCAGCAGATACGCCCCAGGGTTCCAACTCACAGATACGCAGTATTTT,CATSRYAPGFQLTDTQYF
16,TRBV5-1,.,TRBJ2-3,TRBD2,TGCGCCAGCAGCTTGGGGAAGCGGGGGACCACAGATACGCAGTATTTT,CASSLGKRGTTDTQYF
17,TRBV4-3,.,TRBJ1-3,.,TGCGCCAGCAGCCAAGGGGGTTCAACAGGGCCTGGAAACACCATATATTTT,CASSQGGSTGPGNTIYF
12,TRBV5-4,.,TRBJ2-5,.,TGTGCCAGCAGTTCATTTCAAGAGACCCAGTACTTC,CASSSFQETQYF
14,TRBV19,.,TRBJ2-1,.,TGTGCCAGTAGCCCTCAAAGGGGCTACAATGAGCAGTTCTTC,CASSPQRGYNEQFF
15,TRBV7-9,.,TRBJ2-5,TRBD1,TGTGCCAGCAGCTTTTCCGGGACAGTCTCAGAGACCCAGTACTTC,CASSFSGTVSETQYF
15,TRBV6-1,.,TRBJ2-3,.,TGTGCCAGCAGTGAACCCCCTTCCGGGGCAGATACGCAGTATTTT,CASSEPPSGADTQYF